The present TCR beta chain was sequenced within a study of blood T cell repertoires in COVID-19. Study context: The origin of the acute and convalescent COVID-19 samples was the United States, Italy and Spain. T cells, B-cell-depleted T cells, or PBMCs supplied cDNA or gDNA.

Using immunoSEQ multiplex PCR, the repertoire was profiled, and TCRdb retains in-frame clones only, with some absent. This sample has nearly 70,000 clones, with nearly 90% found just once. A Seattle source enrolled patients during active infection and followed them longitudinally. Germline V CDR1 and CDR2: SGHNT, YENEEA. Between the trimmed V and J ends, which lost 6 bases and 6 bases, there was a span of 18 bases. CDR3 length equals 14 residues. The TCR sequence derives from a woman aged 50 to 60 with COVID-19, enrolled during active disease. The sequenced material came from peripheral blood. The chain recombines TRBV11-3 with TRBJ2-7; possibly TRBD1 for D (6 bases). The DNA for the CDR3 is TGTGCCAGCAGTTTGACCAGGGGCACGGGCGAGCAGTACTTC. Translation gives CASSLTRGTGEQYF.